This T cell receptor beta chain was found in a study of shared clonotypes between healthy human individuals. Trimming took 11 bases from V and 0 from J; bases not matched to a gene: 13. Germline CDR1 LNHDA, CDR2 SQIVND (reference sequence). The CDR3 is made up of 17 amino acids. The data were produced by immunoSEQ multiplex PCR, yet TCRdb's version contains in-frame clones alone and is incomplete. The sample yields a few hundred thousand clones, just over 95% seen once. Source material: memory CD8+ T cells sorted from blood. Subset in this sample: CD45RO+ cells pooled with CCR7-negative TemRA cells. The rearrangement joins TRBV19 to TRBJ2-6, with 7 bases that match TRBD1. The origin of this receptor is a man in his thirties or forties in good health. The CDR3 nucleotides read TGTGCCTCCAATCGGGCGACAGGGAGCTCTGGGGCCAACGTCCTGACTTTC. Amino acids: CASNRATGSSGANVLTF.